This is a list of T cell receptor beta chains from one sample in a study of T cell changes during pregnancy in multiple sclerosis. The protocol was immunoSEQ multiplex PCR, while the TCRdb copy is restricted to in-frame clones and leaves out a portion. This table has some 41,000 clones, roughly 93% appearing once. The sample taken for sequencing was PBMCs (not recorded whether the cells were cultured). The receptors derive from a female donor with multiple sclerosis, enrolled in a pregnancy study. The CDR3 runs from the conserved cysteine through the conserved F or W. D genes are given only for firm matches. Clone size is given for some rows only: seen once, a few or many times, or a class if the clone is expanded.

cdr3_aa	cdr3_nt	v_call	j_call	d_call	clone_size
CASSSQTGGPYEQYF	TGCGCCAGCAGCTCACAGACAGGGGGTCCCTACGAGCAGTACTTC	TRBV5-1	TRBJ2-7	TRBD1	once
CASSKLAGGEQFF	TGTGCCAGTAGTAAACTAGCGGGAGGGGAGCAGTTCTTC	TRBV19	TRBJ2-1	TRBD2	-
CASGSTQARPRGETQYF	TGTGCTAGTGGTTCCACGCAGGCTCGTCCGAGAGGAGAGACCCAGTACTTC	TRBV12-5	TRBJ2-5	-	-
CASTSGTSSYNEQFF	TGTGCCAGCACCTCGGGGACTAGCTCCTACAATGAGCAGTTCTTC	TRBV27	TRBJ2-1	TRBD2	few
CASSWDRGYEQYF	TGTGCCAGCAGCTGGGACAGGGGCTACGAGCAGTACTTC	TRBV5-6	TRBJ2-7	TRBD1	-
CASSKGVERWGYEQYF	TGTGCCAGCAGCAAGGGGGTGGAGCGGTGGGGCTACGAGCAGTACTTC	TRBV21-1	TRBJ2-7	-	-
CASSEQGNTEAFF	TGTGCCAGCAGTGAACAGGGGAACACTGAAGCTTTCTTT	TRBV2	TRBJ1-1	-	-
CASTGLAGEVEQFF	TGCGCCAGCACTGGACTAGCGGGAGAGGTTGAGCAGTTCTTC	TRBV5-1	TRBJ2-1	TRBD2	-
CASSQGGINEQFF	TGCGCCAGCAGCCAAGGGGGGATCAATGAGCAGTTCTTC	TRBV4-3	TRBJ2-1	-	-
CASSLGEGYEQYF	TGTGCCAGCAGCTTGGGGGAAGGCTACGAGCAGTACTTC	TRBV5-4	TRBJ2-7	-	-
CASSSYPTGYEQYF	TGTGCCAGCAGCTCATATCCGACAGGCTACGAGCAGTACTTC	TRBV5-6	TRBJ2-7	-	-
CASSSQGASTGELFF	TGCGCCAGCAGCTCACAGGGGGCGAGCACCGGGGAGCTGTTTTTT	TRBV5-1	TRBJ2-2	TRBD1	-
CASSFRQGTLTGELFF	TGCGCCAGCAGCTTTAGACAGGGGACCCTTACCGGGGAGCTGTTTTTT	TRBV5-1	TRBJ2-2	TRBD1	-
CASSGGVRLGRYNEQFF	TGCGCCAGCAGTGGCGGCGTTAGATTAGGCCGTTACAATGAGCAGTTCTTC	TRBV10-2	TRBJ2-1	-	-
CAIYRGGNTDTQYF	TGTGCCATCTATAGGGGCGGGAACACAGATACGCAGTATTTT	TRBV10-3	TRBJ2-3	-	-
CASSLVGEKLFF	TGTGCCAGCAGCTTAGTAGGGGAAAAACTGTTTTTT	TRBV7-9	TRBJ1-4	-	-
CASSSRGAGTIYF	TGTGCCAGCAGTTCGAGGGGGGCGGGGACCATATATTTT	TRBV6-5	TRBJ1-3	-	-
CASSFPLSGISNQPQHF	TGTGCCAGCAGTTTCCCCCTATCGGGAATTAGCAATCAGCCCCAGCATTTT	TRBV2	TRBJ1-5	-	-
CASSSQGWGIGGYTF	TGTGCCAGCAGCTCCCAGGGTTGGGGAATCGGTGGCTACACCTTC	TRBV7-9	TRBJ1-2	-	-
CASSLVVTGPYEQYF	TGTGCCAGCAGCTTAGTGGTGACAGGGCCCTACGAGCAGTACTTC	TRBV7-9	TRBJ2-7	TRBD1	-
CASSLGRGLTEAFF	TGTGCCAGCAGCTTAGGAAGGGGCCTCACTGAAGCTTTCTTT	TRBV11-1	TRBJ1-1	-	-
CASSAPWGGFPYEQYF	TGTGCCAGCAGCGCTCCCTGGGGGGGATTTCCCTACGAGCAGTACTTC	TRBV27	TRBJ2-7	TRBD2	-
CSVVGGLQETQYF	TGCAGCGTTGTTGGGGGACTTCAAGAGACCCAGTACTTC	TRBV29-1	TRBJ2-5	-	-